Listed below are T cell receptor beta chains from one sample, sequenced in a study of blood T cell repertoires in COVID-19. Measured with immunoSEQ multiplex PCR; TCRdb has only the in-frame clones, and not every one. The sample has about 250,000 clones, 70% to 90% seen once. Material for sequencing was PBMCs or T cells enriched from blood (not recorded which). These receptors originate from a man aged 35 to 55 who had recovered from COVID-19. Each CDR3 is given with its conserved first and last residue. Fields, in order: clone size, D gene, J gene, V gene, CDR3 DNA, CDR3 protein. D genes are given only for firm matches. Clone size is not always given. Where it is, it says once, few, many or a class for expanded clones.

clone_size: .
d_call: TRBD1
j_call: TRBJ1-1
v_call: TRBV18
cdr3_nt: TGTGCCAGCTCACCACCGTGGACAGGAGCCATGAACACTGAAGCTTTCTTT
cdr3_aa: CASSPPWTGAMNTEAFF

clone_size: once
d_call: TRBD2
j_call: TRBJ2-3
v_call: TRBV6-2/TRBV6-3
cdr3_nt: TGTGCCAGCAGTTACCCGGGACTAGCGGACACAGATACGCAGTATTTT
cdr3_aa: CASSYPGLADTDTQYF

clone_size: .
d_call: .
j_call: TRBJ2-7
v_call: TRBV6-6
cdr3_nt: TGTGCCAGCAGTTACTCCAGCGGACGCCCCTCCGAGCAGTACTTC
cdr3_aa: CASSYSSGRPSEQYF

clone_size: .
d_call: .
j_call: TRBJ1-4
v_call: TRBV6-1
cdr3_nt: TGTGCCAGCAGTGATGTTGGGGGGGGTGAAAAACTGTTTTTT
cdr3_aa: CASSDVGGGEKLFF

clone_size: once
d_call: .
j_call: TRBJ2-5
v_call: TRBV19
cdr3_nt: TGTGCCAGTAGCTCTATGGGGGCCGCGGAGACCCAGTACTTC
cdr3_aa: CASSSMGAAETQYF

clone_size: .
d_call: .
j_call: TRBJ1-3
v_call: TRBV5-1
cdr3_nt: TGCGCCAGCAGCTTACTGCTCCGAAACACCATATATTTT
cdr3_aa: CASSLLLRNTIYF

clone_size: .
d_call: .
j_call: TRBJ1-6
v_call: TRBV11-2
cdr3_nt: TGTGCCAGCAGCGCCAGACTACCGGGCTCCTATAATTCACCCCTCCACTTT
cdr3_aa: CASSARLPGSYNSPLHF

clone_size: .
d_call: .
j_call: TRBJ2-7
v_call: TRBV5-3
cdr3_nt: TGTGCCAGAAGCTTGGGGCAGACCTACGAGCAGTACTTC
cdr3_aa: CARSLGQTYEQYF

clone_size: .
d_call: .
j_call: TRBJ1-1
v_call: TRBV25-1
cdr3_nt: TGTGCCAGCAGACCAGGGAACATGAACACTGAAGCTTTCTTT
cdr3_aa: CASRPGNMNTEAFF

clone_size: .
d_call: TRBD2
j_call: TRBJ2-2
v_call: TRBV3-1/TRBV3-2
cdr3_nt: TGTGCCAGCAGCCAAGTCAATCTAGCGGCCGGGGAGCTGTTTTTT
cdr3_aa: CASSQVNLAAGELFF

clone_size: .
d_call: TRBD1
j_call: TRBJ1-1
v_call: TRBV6-5
cdr3_nt: TGTGCCAGCGCCCCCCGGGGACAGGGATCCACTGAAGCTTTCTTT
cdr3_aa: CASAPRGQGSTEAFF

clone_size: .
d_call: .
j_call: TRBJ2-3
v_call: TRBV6-5
cdr3_nt: TGTGCCAGCAGTTACAAGGGGTCCGCAGATACGCAGTATTTT
cdr3_aa: CASSYKGSADTQYF

clone_size: .
d_call: .
j_call: TRBJ1-3
v_call: TRBV25-1
cdr3_nt: TGTGCCAGCAGTCCCTCCAGCGACTCTGGAAACACCATATATTTT
cdr3_aa: CASSPSSDSGNTIYF

clone_size: once
d_call: TRBD1
j_call: TRBJ2-1
v_call: TRBV19
cdr3_nt: TGTGCCAGTAATGTACCGGGACAGGGCAATGAGCAGTTCTTC
cdr3_aa: CASNVPGQGNEQFF

clone_size: .
d_call: TRBD1
j_call: TRBJ2-7
v_call: TRBV30
cdr3_nt: TGTGCCTGGAGTGAGGACAGGGGGCTCGAGCAGTACTTC
cdr3_aa: CAWSEDRGLEQYF

clone_size: .
d_call: TRBD2
j_call: TRBJ2-1
v_call: TRBV5-1
cdr3_nt: TGCGCCAGCAGCTCCTCACCTAGCGGCTCCTACAATGAGCAGTTCTTC
cdr3_aa: CASSSSPSGSYNEQFF

clone_size: few
d_call: .
j_call: TRBJ1-1
v_call: TRBV18
cdr3_nt: TGTGCCAGCTCTCACGGGGAGAACACTGAAGCTTTCTTT
cdr3_aa: CASSHGENTEAFF

clone_size: .
d_call: .
j_call: TRBJ2-7
v_call: TRBV28
cdr3_nt: TGTGCCAGCAGTTTATCAGGGTATCCTACCGAGCAGTACTTC
cdr3_aa: CASSLSGYPTEQYF

clone_size: .
d_call: TRBD2
j_call: TRBJ2-7
v_call: TRBV13
cdr3_nt: TGTGCCAGCAGCTTCAGCGGGGGGGCCTACGAGCAGTACTTC
cdr3_aa: CASSFSGGAYEQYF

clone_size: .
d_call: .
j_call: TRBJ2-2
v_call: TRBV7-2
cdr3_nt: TGTGCCAGCAGCTCCACCGGGGGAATCGGGGAGCTGTTTTTT
cdr3_aa: CASSSTGGIGELFF

clone_size: .
d_call: TRBD1
j_call: TRBJ1-1
v_call: TRBV6-6
cdr3_nt: TGTGCCAGCAGTCCCCAGGGGGACACTGAAGCTTTCTTT
cdr3_aa: CASSPQGDTEAFF

clone_size: .
d_call: TRBD1
j_call: TRBJ1-4
v_call: TRBV6-5
cdr3_nt: TGTGCCAGCCGGGACAGGGGAGGCTTCAGTGAAAAACTGTTTTTT
cdr3_aa: CASRDRGGFSEKLFF

clone_size: once
d_call: TRBD1
j_call: TRBJ2-7
v_call: TRBV18
cdr3_nt: TGTGCCAGCTCACCGGGCGAGGGGGCGTACGAGCAGTACTTC
cdr3_aa: CASSPGEGAYEQYF

clone_size: .
d_call: TRBD2
j_call: TRBJ2-1
v_call: TRBV9
cdr3_nt: TGTGCCAGCAGCGTAGCGGGAGGGTGGAACAATGAGCAGTTCTTC
cdr3_aa: CASSVAGGWNNEQFF

clone_size: .
d_call: .
j_call: TRBJ1-2
v_call: TRBV14
cdr3_nt: TGTGCCAGCAGCCAAGAATTTAGGAGTCGGGGCTACACCTTC
cdr3_aa: CASSQEFRSRGYTF

clone_size: .
d_call: .
j_call: TRBJ2-1
v_call: TRBV7-2
cdr3_nt: TGTGCCAGCAGCTATTCAGGGGACATAAGGTACGATGAGCAGTTCTTC
cdr3_aa: CASSYSGDIRYDEQFF

clone_size: .
d_call: .
j_call: TRBJ2-5
v_call: TRBV7-3
cdr3_nt: TGTGCCAGCAGCTTAACCGGGATACAAGAGACCCAGTACTTC
cdr3_aa: CASSLTGIQETQYF

clone_size: few
d_call: TRBD2
j_call: TRBJ2-1
v_call: TRBV3-1/TRBV3-2
cdr3_nt: TGTGCCAGCAGCCTATTAGCGGGAGGTCTTCGCAATGAGCAGTTCTTC
cdr3_aa: CASSLLAGGLRNEQFF

clone_size: .
d_call: .
j_call: TRBJ2-2
v_call: TRBV5-4
cdr3_nt: TGTGCCAGCAGCCCTCAGGGTCTCCTGGCCAACGGGGAGCTGTTTTTT
cdr3_aa: CASSPQGLLANGELFF

clone_size: .
d_call: .
j_call: TRBJ2-1
v_call: TRBV3-1/TRBV3-2
cdr3_nt: TGTGCCAGCAGCCAAGATAATAAGCGAAGCTCCTACAATGAGCAGTTCTTC
cdr3_aa: CASSQDNKRSSYNEQFF

clone_size: .
d_call: .
j_call: TRBJ2-3
v_call: TRBV7-9
cdr3_nt: TGTGCCTCCGGTGCTACAGATACGCAGTATTTT
cdr3_aa: CASGATDTQYF

clone_size: .
d_call: .
j_call: TRBJ2-5
v_call: TRBV29-1
cdr3_nt: TGCAGCGTTGAGGTCAGTCAAGAGACCCAGTACTTC
cdr3_aa: CSVEVSQETQYF